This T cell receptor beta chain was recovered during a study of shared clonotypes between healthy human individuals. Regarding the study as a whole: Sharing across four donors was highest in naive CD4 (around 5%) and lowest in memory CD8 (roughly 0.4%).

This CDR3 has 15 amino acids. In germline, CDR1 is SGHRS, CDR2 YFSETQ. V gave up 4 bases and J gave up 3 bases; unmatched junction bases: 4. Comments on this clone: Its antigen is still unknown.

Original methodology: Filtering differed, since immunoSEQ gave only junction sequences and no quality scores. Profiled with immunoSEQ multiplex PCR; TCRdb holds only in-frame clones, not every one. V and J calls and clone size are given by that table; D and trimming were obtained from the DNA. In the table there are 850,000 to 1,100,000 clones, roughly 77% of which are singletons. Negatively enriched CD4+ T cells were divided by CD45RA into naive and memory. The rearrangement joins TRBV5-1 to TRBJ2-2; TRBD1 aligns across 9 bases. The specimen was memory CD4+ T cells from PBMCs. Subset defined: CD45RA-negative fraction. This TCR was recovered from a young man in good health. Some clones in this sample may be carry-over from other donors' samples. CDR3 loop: CASSTDRGHTGELFF. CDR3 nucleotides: TGCGCCAGCAGCACGGACAGGGGTCACACCGGGGAGCTGTTTTTT.